This TCR beta chain derives from a study of blood T cell repertoires in COVID-19. As for the study in general: Material from acute and convalescent COVID-19 was sourced from the United States, Italy and Spain. The cDNA or gDNA used as material had been derived from T cells, B-cell-depleted T cells, or PBMCs.

Original methodology: Reference gene primer amplification gave estimated nucleated cell counts. Produced via immunoSEQ multiplex PCR; TCRdb's table is partial and in-frame only. V, J and clone size are those of that table, while D and trimming were read from the DNA. This table has fewer than 250,000 clones, 65% to 80% appearing once. This clone showed up just once. This clonotype originated in a woman in her forties or fifties with acute or convalescent COVID-19. Material for sequencing was peripheral blood.

This CDR3 reads CASSRSGATGELFF. In DNA, the CDR3 is TGTGCCAGCAGTAGAAGCGGCGCCACCGGGGAGCTGTTTTTT. This sequence joins TRBV28 and TRBJ2-2; a possible D gene is TRBD2 (5 bases). The ends were cut back, 5 bases at V and 4 bases at J, with 11 bases in the middle. This CDR3 has 14 amino acids. Germline V gene lookup returns CDR1 MDHEN and CDR2 SYDVKM.